The 20 T cell receptor beta chains below all came from one sample that was sequenced in a study of immune heterogeneity within non-small cell lung tumors. TCR beta CDR3 was amplified by multiplex PCR, first round 10 cycles, 32 V and 13 J primers. Each CDR3 protein gets one entry after TCRdb re-called the multiplex PCR reads with MiXCR. The sample holds 10,000 to 11,000 distinct CDR3 sequences, 15% to 20% seen once. Each sample used roughly 0.65 ug of genomic DNA from bulk tumor tissue. Surgical sampling yielded several biopsies per primary tumor (spaced far apart). Patients had untreated, newly diagnosed non-small cell lung cancer and underwent curative surgery. Material for sequencing was lung tumor tissue. These receptors came from a man aged 55 to 69 with non-small cell lung cancer.

This clonotype came up once. This sequence joins TRBV28 and TRBJ2-7; D is perhaps TRBD2 (5 bases). Trimming pared 2 bases from V and 0 bases from J, leaving 11 bases between. Germline CDR1 reads MDHEN; CDR2 reads SYDVKM. This CDR3 region has 15 residues. The CDR3 loop reads CASSLITAGSYEQYF. The CDR3 DNA reads as TGTGCCAGCAGTTTAATAACGGCGGGCTCCTACGAGCAGTACTTC.

This clonotype showed up just a few times. The chain has TRBV7-9 and TRBJ2-3, with TRBD2 matching 8 bases. The trim removed 3 bases at V and 0 bases at J, leaving 2 bases unmatched. The germline V gene encodes CDR1 SEHNR and CDR2 FQNEAQ (reference sequence). The length of the CDR3 is 15 residues. The chain's CDR3 is CASSLKRGSTDTQYF. CDR3 DNA sequence: TGTGCCAGCAGCTTGAAGCGGGGGAGCACAGATACGCAGTATTTT.

By frequency in the sample, this clonotype is medium-sized (0.01 to 0.1%). The DNA is left out, because the CDR3 cannot be placed on it with certainty; the CDR3 is given as TCRdb lists it. The chain has TRBV20-1 and TRBJ2-7. Germline-derived CDR1 and CDR2 are DFQATT and SNEGSKA (reference sequence). The CDR3 sequence runs 15 residues, both termini included. The CDR3 protein is CSASVPPRSSYEQYF.

Details on this clonotype: One junction end disagrees with the germline gene, perhaps due to a read error. The genes are TRBV27 and TRBJ2-1, with D tentatively TRBD1 or TRBD2 (6 bases each). Germline V gene data show CDR1 as MNHEY and CDR2 as SMNVEV (reference sequence). This CDR3 region has 16 residues. DNA of the CDR3: TGTGCCAGCAGTTTGAGGGGGGACTTTAACTACAATGATCAGTTCTTC. Encoded protein: CASSLRGDFNYNDQFF.

This clonotype appeared once. One end of the junction varies from germline; a read error may be responsible. V is TRBV5-1 and J is TRBJ2-7, with 7 bases lining up with TRBD2. Germline V gene sequence: CDR1 SGHRS, CDR2 YFSETQ. CDR3 length: 13 amino acids. The CDR3 sequence is CASSPLTSREQYF. CDR3 in DNA: TGTGCCAGCAGCCCGTTGACTAGCCGCGAGCAGTACTTC.

This clonotype counts as medium-sized (0.01 to 0.1%). The J gene is TRBJ2-1, the V gene TRBV12-3 or TRBV12-4; D is ambiguous. Trimming pared 6 bases from V and 6 bases from J, leaving 9 bases between. The CDR3 contains 12 residues. The CDR3: CASSLRLNEQFF. CDR3 coding DNA: TGTGCCAGCAGCCTAAGACTCAATGAGCAGTTCTTC.

With regard to this clonotype: A read error may be the cause here, since a much bigger clone is one base away. The chain is built from TRBV27 and TRBJ1-1; 11 bases are a match to TRBD1. The CDR3 totals 17 residues. Germline V CDR1 and CDR2: MNHEY, SMNVEV (reference sequence). Here the CDR3 reads CASSKDRGQGGSTESFF. The DNA of the CDR3 is TGTGCCAGCAGTAAGGACAGGGGGCAGGGGGGAAGTACTGAATCTTTCTTT.

This clonotype was recorded a few times. The chain links TRBV14 to TRBJ2-7, with 7 bases fitting TRBD1. The J segment lost 4 bases and the V segment lost 3 bases, leaving 6 bases of the junction unmatched. This CDR3 is 14 amino acids long. The V gene's germline CDR1 is SGHDN and CDR2 FVKESK. In DNA, the CDR3 is TGTGCCAGCAGCCATACGACAGGGTTTTACGAGCAGTACTTC. Translation gives CASSHTTGFYEQYF.

This clonotype is medium-sized by share. The chain links TRBV13 to TRBJ2-3; TRBD2 agrees at 7 bases. Germline trimming cut 5 bases from V and 8 bases from J; bases unmatched to any gene: 16. The CDR3 has 16 residues. CDR1 is PRHDT, CDR2 FYEKMQ, per germline (reference sequence). The CDR3 here is CASSHRTSRISVTQYF. The CDR3 DNA is TGTGCCAGCAGCCACAGGACTAGTAGAATTTCGGTTACGCAGTATTTT.

In its sample, this clonotype is medium-sized. This chain connects TRBV12-5 to TRBJ1-4; no definite D call. The germline V and J ends were trimmed by 0 bases and 5 bases, with 1 base remaining between them. CDR1 is LGHNT and CDR2 is FRNRAP in the germline V gene. The CDR3 contains 12 residues. In DNA form, the CDR3 reads TGTGCTAGTGGTTTGGTAAATGAAAAACTGTTTTTT. As protein: CASGLVNEKLFF. The full variable domain, in which reference TRBV12-5 and TRBJ1-4 provide the parts outside the CDR3, is DARVTQTPRHKVTEMGQEVTMRCQPILGHNTVFWYRQTMMQGLELLAYFRNRAPLDDSGMPKDRFSAEMPDATLATLKIQPSEPRDSAVYFCASGLVNEKLFFGSGTQLSVL.

The gene calls are TRBV10-3 and TRBJ2-5; weak D call: TRBD2 (5 bases). This CDR3 is built from 13 residues. Trimming stripped 7 bases from V and 1 base from J, with 10 bases between. Germline V lookup: CDR1 ENHRY, CDR2 SYGVKD. The DNA of the CDR3 is TGTGCCATCAACGCCCGGGGCCAAGAGACCCAGTACTTC. This codes for CAINARGQETQYF.

This clonotype was seen many times. The chain links TRBV20-1 to TRBJ1-3; D gene ambiguous. The CDR3 runs to 13 residues. Between the trimmed V and J ends, which lost 6 bases and 0 bases, there was a span of 9 bases. The V gene's germline CDR1 is DFQATT and CDR2 SNEGSKA (reference sequence). The CDR3 sequence is CSAPARSGNTIYF. In DNA form, the CDR3 reads TGCAGTGCCCCGGCGCGCTCTGGAAACACCATATATTTT.

This clonotype occurred a few times. The rearrangement joins TRBV19 to TRBJ2-3; TRBD2 matches 11 bases. Germline CDR1 is LNHDA and CDR2 is SQIVND (reference sequence). The CDR3 consists of 16 residues. J was trimmed by 4 bases and V by 5 bases; bases with no gene match: 8. This chain's CDR3 is CASSPPELAGADTQYF. CDR3 nucleotide sequence: TGTGCCAGTAGTCCCCCGGAACTAGCGGGAGCAGATACGCAGTATTTT.

Many counts were recorded for this clonotype. Here the CDR3 DNA reads TGTGCCAGCAGCTTAGTCGTCCAAGCTGAAAAACTGTTTTTT. It is translated as CASSLVVQAEKLFF. This chain uses TRBV11-2 with TRBJ1-4; the D is unclear. CDR1 is SGHAT and CDR2 is FQNNGV in the germline V gene. Trimming took 1 base from V and 7 from J, leaving 10 bases between them. The length of the CDR3 is 14 residues.

This clonotype was counted only a few times. The chain joins TRBV29-1 to TRBJ2-2; 9 bases are shared with TRBD1. V lost 4 bases and J lost 2; bases outside the gene matches: 8. Looked up from germline, CDR1 is SQVTM and CDR2 is ANQGSEA. The CDR3 consists of 16 residues. CDR3 sequence (DNA): TGCAGCGTTGTAAGGCCGGGACAGGGTAACACCGGGGAGCTGTTTTTT. Translating gives CSVVRPGQGNTGELFF.

This chain uses TRBV10-2 with TRBJ2-3; D possibly uses TRBD1 or TRBD2 (5 bases each). Looked up from germline, CDR1 is WSHSY and CDR2 is SAAADI. The ends were cut back, 9 bases at V and 3 bases at J, with 16 bases in the middle. The CDR3 is 14 residues long. CDR3 loop: CASVESGGTDTQYF. CDR3 nucleotides: TGCGCCAGTGTGGAGAGTGGGGGTACAGATACGCAGTATTTT.

Worth noting for this clonotype: A read error may explain this, as a much larger clone is one base away. This chain links TRBV30 with TRBJ1-2; D is uncertain. The CDR3 has 13 amino acids. The V gene's germline CDR1 is GTSNPN and CDR2 SVGIG (reference sequence). CDR3 sequence: CAWSLAAAYVYTF. The CDR3 region has the DNA TGTGCCTGGAGTCTAGCGGCGGCTTATGTCTACACCTTC.

The chain uses TRBV9 and TRBJ1-5; D not resolved. Germline V gives CDR1 SGDLS, CDR2 YYNGEE. This CDR3 contains 15 residues. Trimming took 3 bases from V and 0 from J, leaving 10 bases between them. DNA of the CDR3: TGTGCCAGCAGCGCGGGCAGCTATAGCAATCAGCCCCAGCATTTT. Translation gives CASSAGSYSNQPQHF.

The chain combines TRBV27 with TRBJ2-5; TRBD1 might be the D (6 bases). Between the trimmed V and J ends, which lost 6 bases and 4 bases, there was a span of 12 bases. CDR3 length equals 13 residues. In germline, CDR1 is MNHEY, CDR2 SMNVEV (reference sequence). CDR3 DNA: TGTGCCAGCAGGCACACAGGGTCAGAGACCCAGTACTTC. It encodes CASRHTGSETQYF.

With respect to this clonotype: A much larger clone sits a single nucleotide away, making a read error possible. CDR3 protein: CSAQRVRENTEAFF. CDR3 in DNA: TGCAGTGCCCAGCGGGTCCGGGAGAACACTGAAGCTTTCTTT. The rearrangement uses TRBV20-1 and TRBJ1-1, with D unresolved. Germline V CDR1 and CDR2: DFQATT, SNEGSKA (reference sequence). The CDR3 totals 14 residues. The V end was cut by 6 bases, the J end by 1 base, with 15 bases between.